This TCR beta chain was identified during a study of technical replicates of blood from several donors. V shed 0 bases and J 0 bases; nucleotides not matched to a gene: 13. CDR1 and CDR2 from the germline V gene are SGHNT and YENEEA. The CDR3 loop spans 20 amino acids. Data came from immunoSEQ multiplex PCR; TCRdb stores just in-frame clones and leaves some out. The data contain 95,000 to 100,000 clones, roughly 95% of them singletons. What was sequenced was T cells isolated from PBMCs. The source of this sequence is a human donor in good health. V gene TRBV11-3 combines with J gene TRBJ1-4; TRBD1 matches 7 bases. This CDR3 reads CASSLEGTETNRATNEKLFF. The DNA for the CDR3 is TGTGCCAGCAGCTTAGAAGGGACAGAAACAAATCGGGCAACTAATGAAAAACTGTTTTTT.